Listed below are T cell receptor beta chains from one sample, sequenced in a study of cytomegalovirus exposure and HLA in healthy donors. Sequencing was performed with immunoSEQ multiplex PCR; in TCRdb, only in-frame clones are kept and a portion is missing. The data contain 110,000 or so clones, 69% of them seen just once; the ten biggest clones take up more than 2.5%. The sample consisted of PBMCs. All receptors come from a man aged 25-45 years in good health and CMV-seronegative. Both conserved end residues are part of each CDR3. D genes are given only for firm matches. Clone size, where shown, is once, few, many, or a class for clones that have expanded.

D gene: TRBD1
clone size: .
V gene: TRBV5-4
J gene: TRBJ2-4
CDR3 protein: CASSVDRGREDIQYF
CDR3 DNA: TGTGCCAGCAGCGTGGACAGGGGGCGAGAGGACATTCAGTACTTC

D gene: TRBD1
clone size: once
V gene: TRBV7-3
J gene: TRBJ2-7
CDR3 protein: CASSPGTGLPYEQYF
CDR3 DNA: TGTGCCAGCAGCCCGGGGACAGGGCTGCCGTACGAGCAGTACTTC

D gene: TRBD1
clone size: once
V gene: TRBV27
J gene: TRBJ2-1
CDR3 protein: CASSLSTGARYNEQFF
CDR3 DNA: TGTGCCAGCAGTTTATCAACAGGGGCTAGATACAATGAGCAGTTCTTC

D gene: TRBD1
clone size: few
V gene: TRBV4-3
J gene: TRBJ1-2
CDR3 protein: CASSQEYRQGAWANYGYTF
CDR3 DNA: TGCGCCAGCAGCCAAGAGTATCGACAGGGTGCATGGGCCAACTATGGCTACACCTTC

D gene: .
clone size: .
V gene: TRBV5-1
J gene: TRBJ1-4
CDR3 protein: CASSPTGGNEKLFF
CDR3 DNA: TGCGCCAGCAGCCCGACAGGTGGAAATGAAAAACTGTTTTTT

D gene: .
clone size: .
V gene: TRBV11-2
J gene: TRBJ2-3
CDR3 protein: CASSLESVTQYF
CDR3 DNA: TGTGCCAGCAGCTTAGAATCGGTTACGCAGTATTTT

D gene: TRBD1
clone size: .
V gene: TRBV28
J gene: TRBJ2-1
CDR3 protein: CASSLVKGGTGLVF
CDR3 DNA: TGTGCCAGCAGTTTGGTCAAGGGGGGGACAGGGTTAGTCTTC

D gene: TRBD1
clone size: .
V gene: TRBV5-1
J gene: TRBJ2-7
CDR3 protein: CASSSDRVYEQYF
CDR3 DNA: TGCGCCAGCAGCTCAGACAGGGTGTACGAGCAGTACTTC

D gene: .
clone size: .
V gene: TRBV30
J gene: TRBJ2-1
CDR3 protein: CAWSALLSSYNEQFF
CDR3 DNA: TGTGCCTGGAGCGCACTCCTTAGCTCCTACAATGAGCAGTTCTTC

D gene: .
clone size: .
V gene: TRBV28
J gene: TRBJ1-1
CDR3 protein: CASTSVTEAFF
CDR3 DNA: TGTGCCAGCACCTCTGTCACTGAAGCTTTCTTT

D gene: .
clone size: .
V gene: TRBV13
J gene: TRBJ1-2
CDR3 protein: CASSVQGSNYGYTF
CDR3 DNA: TGTGCCAGCAGCGTACAGGGTTCCAACTATGGCTACACCTTC

D gene: TRBD1
clone size: .
V gene: TRBV18
J gene: TRBJ2-7
CDR3 protein: CASSPTRTGDYEQYF
CDR3 DNA: TGTGCCAGCTCACCAACCAGGACAGGGGACTACGAGCAGTACTTC

D gene: .
clone size: .
V gene: TRBV6-1
J gene: TRBJ2-7
CDR3 protein: CASSERAGNKGEQYF
CDR3 DNA: TGTGCCAGCAGTGAAAGGGCAGGGAATAAGGGCGAGCAGTACTTC